The rows below give T cell receptor beta chains drawn from one sample of a study of T-cell reconstitution after alpha-beta-depleted transplantation in children. TCRdb reprocessed the PCR reads via MiXCR and lists one record per CDR3 protein. Here the sample spans 380,000 or so distinct CDR3 sequences, roughly 15% being singletons. The specimen comprised PBMCs, sampled from the stem cell graft. The receptors were gathered from a human donor who donated a stem cell graft to a child with Fanconi anemia. The CDR3 runs from the conserved cysteine through the conserved F or W. The D gene is left open where the match is weak. Size tells how often a clone was seen (once, few, many) or the class of an expanded clone, and some rows leave it out.

D,V,size,J,DNA,CDR3
TRBD1,TRBV6-1,-,TRBJ1-1,TGTGCCAGCAGTCAGTCCCGACAGGGTGGGATCGGCACTGAAGCTTTCTTT,CASSQSRQGGIGTEAFF
TRBD2,TRBV4-3,few,TRBJ2-7,TGCGCCAGCAGCCAAGGCCGGGGGGTTCGATACGAGCAGTACTTC,CASSQGRGVRYEQYF
-,TRBV7-9,few,TRBJ2-2,TGTGCCAGCAGGTGGGGTAACACCGGGGAGCTGTTTTTT,CASRWGNTGELFF
TRBD2,TRBV7-2,many,TRBJ2-2,TGTGCCAGCAGGCCGGGGACTAGCGGGGGTATCGGGGAGCTGTTTTTT,CASRPGTSGGIGELFF
-,TRBV6-2/TRBV6-3,few,TRBJ2-3,TGTGCCAGCAGACCCGCATTGGGGTCCGGGCATACGCAGTATTTT,CASRPALGSGHTQYF
-,TRBV10-2,few,TRBJ2-1,TGCGCCAGCAGTTACCTGGACCCGACCGGTGAGCAGTTCTTC,CASSYLDPTGEQFF
-,TRBV29-1,many,TRBJ1-5,TGCAGCGTTCTAGGACAGAGTAATCAGCCCCAGCATTTT,CSVLGQSNQPQHF
TRBD1,TRBV5-1,many,TRBJ1-5,TGCGCCAGCAGCATTCAACCGACAGGGCTCCAGCATTTT,CASSIQPTGLQHF
-,TRBV7-9,-,TRBJ1-1,TGTGCCAGCAGAACTAATCAGGGGTGGAACACTGAAGCTTTCTTT,CASRTNQGWNTEAFF
TRBD2,TRBV5-1,-,TRBJ2-3,TGCGCCAGCAGCATGCCTAGCGGGGGGGCGGGAGATACGCAGTATTTT,CASSMPSGGAGDTQYF
-,TRBV6-2/TRBV6-3,-,TRBJ1-2,TGTGCCAGCAGCAGTCAGCACAGGGAAGGATATGGCTACACCTTC,CASSSQHREGYGYTF
-,TRBV6-1,-,TRBJ2-7,TGTGCCAGCAGTCAGGACAGGATCGGGACTTACGAGCAGTACTTC,CASSQDRIGTYEQYF
-,TRBV5-1,-,TRBJ2-7,TGCGCCAGCAGCTCCCTAAGGGACACCTACGAGCAGTACTTC,CASSSLRDTYEQYF
TRBD1,TRBV29-1,many,TRBJ2-2,TGCAGCGTTGGGGCAGGGGGCGTAAGCACCGGGGAGCTGTTTTTT,CSVGAGGVSTGELFF
TRBD1,TRBV11-2,many,TRBJ2-2,TGTGCCAGCAGCAAGGACAGGGCGAACACCGGGGAGCTGTTTTTT,CASSKDRANTGELFF
-,TRBV6-2/TRBV6-3,-,TRBJ1-2,TGTGCCAGCAGCCCACAGGGTGGGCTTGTGGGCTACACCTTC,CASSPQGGLVGYTF
TRBD1,TRBV6-1,once,TRBJ1-5,TGTGCCAGCAGTCGCGACAGGGCTCCCGATCAGCCCCAGCATTTT,CASSRDRAPDQPQHF
TRBD1,TRBV9,-,TRBJ2-7,TGTGCCAGCAGCCGGGACAGGGACACCTACGAGCAGTACTTC,CASSRDRDTYEQYF
-,TRBV20-1,-,TRBJ1-1,TGCAGTGTGGGGGGTCAGGGCTACACTGAAGCTTTCTTT,CSVGGQGYTEAFF
-,TRBV10-2,many,TRBJ2-5,TGCGCCAGCAGTGAGTCTACGGCCCAAGAGACCCAGTACTTC,CASSESTAQETQYF
-,TRBV6-2/TRBV6-3,once,TRBJ2-7,TGTGCCAGCACCCTGGACGGAACCTACGAGCAGTACTTC,CASTLDGTYEQYF
-,TRBV7-9,many,TRBJ2-1,TGTGCCAGCAGCTTAATGGGGAGCTCCTACAATGAGCAGTTCTTC,CASSLMGSSYNEQFF
TRBD1,TRBV4-2,many,TRBJ2-6,TGTGCCAGCAGCCAGGACAGGGGGCAAGGGGCCAACGTCCTGACTTTC,CASSQDRGQGANVLTF
TRBD2,TRBV9,-,TRBJ2-3,TGTGCCAGCAGTTCCAGCGGGAGGGCAGATACGCAGTATTTT,CASSSSGRADTQYF
-,TRBV28,-,TRBJ2-5,TGTGCCAGCAGTACCGTAGGAGGGCCACGAGAGACCCAGTACTTC,CASSTVGGPRETQYF
TRBD2,TRBV5-5,many,TRBJ2-1,TGTGCCAGCAGCGTGGCGGGGGGGTACAATGAGCAGTTCTTC,CASSVAGGYNEQFF
TRBD1,TRBV10-3,once,TRBJ1-2,TGTGCCATCAGTGAGTCGAGGGACAGGACTAACTATGGCTACACCTTC,CAISESRDRTNYGYTF
-,TRBV11-2,-,TRBJ1-1,TGTGCCAGCGGACCCGACAGGAACACTGAAGCTTTCTTT,CASGPDRNTEAFF
-,TRBV24-1,few,TRBJ2-5,TGTGCCACCAGTGATACTCCCAGGGGAGCGCAGGAGACCCAGTACTTC,CATSDTPRGAQETQYF
-,TRBV9,many,TRBJ1-1,TGTGCCAGCAGCGCCGGGACCCTAGGCAACACTGAAGCTTTCTTT,CASSAGTLGNTEAFF
-,TRBV19,-,TRBJ2-1,TGTGCCAGTAGTATAGAGGCAGGCTTGAACAATGAGCAGTTCTTC,CASSIEAGLNNEQFF
-,TRBV11-2,few,TRBJ2-1,TGTGCCAGCAGCTTAGGGCCGTTCTCCTACAATGAGCAGTTCTTC,CASSLGPFSYNEQFF